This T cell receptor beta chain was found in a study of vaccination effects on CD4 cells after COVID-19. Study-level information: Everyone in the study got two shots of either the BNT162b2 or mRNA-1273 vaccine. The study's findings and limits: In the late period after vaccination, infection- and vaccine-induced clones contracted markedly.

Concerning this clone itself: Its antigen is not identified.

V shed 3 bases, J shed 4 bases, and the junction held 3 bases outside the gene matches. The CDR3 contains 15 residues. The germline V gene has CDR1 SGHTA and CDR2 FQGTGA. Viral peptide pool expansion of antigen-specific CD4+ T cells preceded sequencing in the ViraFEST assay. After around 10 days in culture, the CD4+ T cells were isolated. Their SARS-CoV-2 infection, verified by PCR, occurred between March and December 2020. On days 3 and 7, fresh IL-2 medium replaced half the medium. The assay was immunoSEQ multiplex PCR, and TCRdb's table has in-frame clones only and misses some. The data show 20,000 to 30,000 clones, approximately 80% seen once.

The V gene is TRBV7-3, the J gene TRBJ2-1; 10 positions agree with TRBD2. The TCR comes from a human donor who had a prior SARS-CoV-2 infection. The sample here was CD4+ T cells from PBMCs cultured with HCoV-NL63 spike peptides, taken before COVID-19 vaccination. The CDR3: CASSFLAGAYNEQFF. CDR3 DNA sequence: TGTGCCAGCAGCTTCCTAGCGGGAGCTTACAATGAGCAGTTCTTC.